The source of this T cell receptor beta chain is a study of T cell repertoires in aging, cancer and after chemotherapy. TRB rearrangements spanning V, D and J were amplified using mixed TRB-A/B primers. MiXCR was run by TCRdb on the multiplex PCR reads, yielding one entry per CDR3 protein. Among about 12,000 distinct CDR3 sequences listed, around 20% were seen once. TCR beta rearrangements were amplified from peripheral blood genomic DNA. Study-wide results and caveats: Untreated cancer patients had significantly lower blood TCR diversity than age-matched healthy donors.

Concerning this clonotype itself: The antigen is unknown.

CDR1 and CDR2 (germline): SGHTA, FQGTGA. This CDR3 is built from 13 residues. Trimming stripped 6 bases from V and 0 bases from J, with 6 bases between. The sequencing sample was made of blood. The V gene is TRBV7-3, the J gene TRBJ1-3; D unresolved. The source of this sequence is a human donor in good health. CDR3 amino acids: CASRADSGNTIYF. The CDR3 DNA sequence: TGTGCCAGCAGGGCGGACTCTGGAAACACCATATATTTT.